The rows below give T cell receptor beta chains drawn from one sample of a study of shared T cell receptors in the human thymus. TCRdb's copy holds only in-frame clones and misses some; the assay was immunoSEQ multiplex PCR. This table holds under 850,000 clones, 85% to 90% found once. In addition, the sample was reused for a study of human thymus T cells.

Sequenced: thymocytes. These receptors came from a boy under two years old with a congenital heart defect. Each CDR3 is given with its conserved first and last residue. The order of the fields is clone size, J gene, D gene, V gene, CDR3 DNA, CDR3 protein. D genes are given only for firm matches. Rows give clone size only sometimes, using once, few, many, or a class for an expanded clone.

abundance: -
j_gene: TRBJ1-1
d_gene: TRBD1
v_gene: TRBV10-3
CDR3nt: TGTGCCATCAGTCGGACAGGACTTTGGACTGAAGCTTTCTTT
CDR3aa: CAISRTGLWTEAFF

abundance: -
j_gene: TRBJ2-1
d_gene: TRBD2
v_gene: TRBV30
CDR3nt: TGTGCCTGGAGTGTAAGAGGGAGGGCCGGGGGTGAGCAGTTCTTC
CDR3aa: CAWSVRGRAGGEQFF

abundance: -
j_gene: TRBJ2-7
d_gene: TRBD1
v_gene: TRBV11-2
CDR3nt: TGTGCCAGCAGCGCTCTTAGCGGACAGGGGGGCTCCTACGAGCAGTACTTC
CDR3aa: CASSALSGQGGSYEQYF

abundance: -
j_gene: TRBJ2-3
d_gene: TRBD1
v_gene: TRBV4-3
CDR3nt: TGCGCCAGCAGCCAAGATTCGCACAGGGGCCCCGCAGATACGCAGTATTTT
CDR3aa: CASSQDSHRGPADTQYF

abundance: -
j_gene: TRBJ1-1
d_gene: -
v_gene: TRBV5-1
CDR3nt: TGCGCCAGCAGTCGCGTCACTAACACTGAAGCTTTCTTT
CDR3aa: CASSRVTNTEAFF

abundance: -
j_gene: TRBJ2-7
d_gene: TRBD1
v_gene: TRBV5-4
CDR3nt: TGTGCCAGCGGTCCACGGGACAGGAAGTACGAGCAGTACTTC
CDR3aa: CASGPRDRKYEQYF

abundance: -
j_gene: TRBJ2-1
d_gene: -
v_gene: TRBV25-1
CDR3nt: TGTGCCAGCAGAGCAGCCGGCGGAAGCTCCTACAATGAGCAGTTCTTC
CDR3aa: CASRAAGGSSYNEQFF

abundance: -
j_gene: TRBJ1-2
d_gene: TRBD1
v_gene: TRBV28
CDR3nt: TGTGCCAGCAGTTCCGGGGACAGGGCGTATGGCTACACCTTC
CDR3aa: CASSSGDRAYGYTF

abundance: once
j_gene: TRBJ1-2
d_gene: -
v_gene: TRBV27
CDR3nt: TGTGCCAGCAGTCCAAGGGGGGGCCCCCCCATCCGAGATAACTATGGCTACACCTTC
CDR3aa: CASSPRGGPPIRDNYGYTF

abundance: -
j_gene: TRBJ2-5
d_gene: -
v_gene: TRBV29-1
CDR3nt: TGCAACGAATCCAGGGCTGAACGGGAGACCCAGTACTTC
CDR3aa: CNESRAERETQYF

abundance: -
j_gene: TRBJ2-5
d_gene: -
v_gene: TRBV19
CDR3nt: TGTGCCAGTAGTGGAGGACCTTTACAAGAGACCCAGTACTTC
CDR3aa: CASSGGPLQETQYF

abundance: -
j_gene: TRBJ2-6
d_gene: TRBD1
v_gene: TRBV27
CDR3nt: TGTGCCAGCAGTTCTCGACAGGGGGCGACGAGAGGGGCCAACGTCCTGACTTTC
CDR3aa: CASSSRQGATRGANVLTF

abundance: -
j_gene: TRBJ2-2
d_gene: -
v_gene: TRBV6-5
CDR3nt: TGTGCCAGCAGTTACCTCGGAGGGAGGTTCGGGGAGCTGTTTTTT
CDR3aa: CASSYLGGRFGELFF

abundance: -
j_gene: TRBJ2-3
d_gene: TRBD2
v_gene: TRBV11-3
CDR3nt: TGTGCCAGCAGCCCGAGCGGGAGGATCACAGATACGCAGTATTTT
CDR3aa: CASSPSGRITDTQYF

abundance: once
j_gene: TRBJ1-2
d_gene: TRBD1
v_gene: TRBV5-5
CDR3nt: TGTGCCAGCAGTTTTGAGTGGGACAGCTATGGCTACACCTTC
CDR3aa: CASSFEWDSYGYTF

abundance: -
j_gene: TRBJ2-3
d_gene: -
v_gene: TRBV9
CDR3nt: TGTGCCAGCAGCGTAGGGGGCAGTCCCACTAGCACAGATACGCAGTATTTT
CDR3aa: CASSVGGSPTSTDTQYF

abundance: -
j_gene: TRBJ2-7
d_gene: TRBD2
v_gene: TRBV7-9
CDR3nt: TGTGCCAGCAGCTCGGGGGGAGCCTATTACGAGCAGTACTTC
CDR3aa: CASSSGGAYYEQYF

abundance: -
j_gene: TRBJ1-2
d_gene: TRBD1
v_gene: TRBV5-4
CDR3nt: TGTGCCAGCAGCCCCCAGACAGGGTTAGCTGGCTACACCTTC
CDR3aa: CASSPQTGLAGYTF

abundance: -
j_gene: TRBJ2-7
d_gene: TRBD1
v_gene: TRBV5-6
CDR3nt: TGTGCCAGCAGCGGGGGACAGGGGGCTTTCGGCTACGAGCAGTACTTC
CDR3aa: CASSGGQGAFGYEQYF

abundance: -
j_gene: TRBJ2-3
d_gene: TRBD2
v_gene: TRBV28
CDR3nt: TGTGCCAGCAGCCTCAGCGGGAGAGTCGCAGATACGCAGTATTTT
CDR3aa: CASSLSGRVADTQYF

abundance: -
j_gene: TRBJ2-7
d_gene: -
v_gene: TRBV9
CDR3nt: TGTGCCAGCAGTCCGAGCACAGGACGCCGGCTCCAGTACTTC
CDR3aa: CASSPSTGRRLQYF

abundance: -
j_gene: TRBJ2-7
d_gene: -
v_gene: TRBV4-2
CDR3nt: TGTGCCAGCAGCCAAGAGGGAGGAGTTTCCTACGAGCAGTACTTC
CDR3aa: CASSQEGGVSYEQYF

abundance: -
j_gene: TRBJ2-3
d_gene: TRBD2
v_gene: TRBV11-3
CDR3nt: TGTGCCAGCAGCCAGACGGGACTAGCGGGAGTTGGCACAGATACGCAGTATTTT
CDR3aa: CASSQTGLAGVGTDTQYF

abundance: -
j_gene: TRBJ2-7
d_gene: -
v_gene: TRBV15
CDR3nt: TGTGCCACCAGCACCCACTTTCTCTACGAGCAGTACTTC
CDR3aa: CATSTHFLYEQYF

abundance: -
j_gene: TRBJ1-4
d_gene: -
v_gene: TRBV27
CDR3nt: TGTGCCAGCAGTCTCTACAGGAGGGATAATGAAAAACTGTTTTTT
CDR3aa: CASSLYRRDNEKLFF

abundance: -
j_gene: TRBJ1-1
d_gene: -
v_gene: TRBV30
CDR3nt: TGTGCCTGGACCCCCCAGTCGCCATTCGGGGCTTTCTTT
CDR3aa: CAWTPQSPFGAFF

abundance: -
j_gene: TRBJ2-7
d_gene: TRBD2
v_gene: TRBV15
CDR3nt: TGTGCCACCAGCAGTTCGGGACTAGTTAAACTCTACGAGCAGTACTTC
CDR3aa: CATSSSGLVKLYEQYF

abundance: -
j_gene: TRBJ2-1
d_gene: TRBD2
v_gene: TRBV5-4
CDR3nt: TGTGCCAGCAGCTTCCGCGGGAGGGATACTCTTACCTCCTACAATGAGCAGTTCTTC
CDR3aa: CASSFRGRDTLTSYNEQFF

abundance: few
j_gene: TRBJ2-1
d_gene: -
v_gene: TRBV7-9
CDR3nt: TGTGCCAGCAGCTTAACCGGGAGCTCCTACAATGAGCAGTTCTTC
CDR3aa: CASSLTGSSYNEQFF

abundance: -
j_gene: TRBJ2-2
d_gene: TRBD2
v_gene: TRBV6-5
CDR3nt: TGTGCCAGCAAACGGGCGGGAGGGAACACCGGGGAGCTGTTTTTT
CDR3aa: CASKRAGGNTGELFF

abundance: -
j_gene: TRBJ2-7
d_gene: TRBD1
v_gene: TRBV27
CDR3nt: TGTGCCAGCAGTAGACAGGGTTCCTACGAGCAGTACTTC
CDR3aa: CASSRQGSYEQYF

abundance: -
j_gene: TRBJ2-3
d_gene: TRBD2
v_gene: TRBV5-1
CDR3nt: TGCGCCAGCAGCTTGGAGGCTAGCGGGAGTCCGCTCCACACAGATACGCAGTATTTT
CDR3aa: CASSLEASGSPLHTDTQYF

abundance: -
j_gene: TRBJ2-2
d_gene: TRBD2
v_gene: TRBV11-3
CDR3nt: TGTGCCAGCAGCTCCCCCCCCGGGAGGACCCGGACCGGGGAGCTGTTTTTT
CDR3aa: CASSSPPGRTRTGELFF

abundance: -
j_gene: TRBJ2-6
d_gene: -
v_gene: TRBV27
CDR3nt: TGTGCCAGCAGGCGAAATCTGGGAAAGAGGGGACTTGGGGCCAACGTCCTGACTTTC
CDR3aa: CASRRNLGKRGLGANVLTF

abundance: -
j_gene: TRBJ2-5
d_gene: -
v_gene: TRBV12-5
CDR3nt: TGTGCTAGTGGTTTAACCAGAAACCGACAGCAAGAGACCCAGTACTTC
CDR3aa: CASGLTRNRQQETQYF

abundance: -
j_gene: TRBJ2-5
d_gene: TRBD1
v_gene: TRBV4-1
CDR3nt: TGCGCCAGCAGCCAAGGGAGTGGAGACAGGGTACTACAAGAGACCCAGTACTTC
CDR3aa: CASSQGSGDRVLQETQYF

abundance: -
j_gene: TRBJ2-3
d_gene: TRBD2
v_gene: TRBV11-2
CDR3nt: TGTGCCAGCAGCTTAGAGCGGGAGACCCGCACAGATACGCAGTATTTT
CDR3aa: CASSLERETRTDTQYF

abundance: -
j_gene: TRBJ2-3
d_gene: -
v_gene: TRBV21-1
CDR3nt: TGTGCCAGCAGCAACCCCGGGAGAACGACAGATACGCAGTATTTT
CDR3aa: CASSNPGRTTDTQYF